These 6 T cell receptor beta chains were all obtained from the same sample, sequenced in a study of liver allograft versus peripheral blood T cells. Turning to the study itself: Transplanted-liver T cell receptor repertoires were compared with recipients' peripheral blood repertoires.

Each CDR3 protein is one row after TCRdb ran MiXCR on the reads. The sample has 2,500 or so distinct CDR3 sequences; 15% to 18% are singletons. These receptor sequences come from a human patient who had a liver transplant. The T cells may come from the graft donor.

This clonotype qualifies as medium-sized. V gene TRBV6-6 combines with J gene TRBJ1-1; D perhaps matches TRBD1 (5 bases). There are 15 residues in the CDR3. Germline assignment: CDR1 MNHNY and CDR2 SVGAGI (reference sequence). Trimming took 0 bases from V and 1 from J, leaving 9 bases between them. The CDR3, as DNA: TGTGCCAGCAGTTACTCCCCCACAGGGAACACTGAAGCTTTCTTT. It translates to CASSYSPTGNTEAFF.

This clonotype rates as medium-sized. V and J are TRBV12-3 or TRBV12-4 and TRBJ1-1; no clear D. The V gene lost 1 base and the J gene lost 1 base, with 4 bases spanning the gap. There are 13 residues in the CDR3. The CDR3 sequence is CASSLGRNTEAFF. CDR3 in DNA: TGTGCCAGCAGTTTAGGGAGGAACACTGAAGCTTTCTTT.

This clonotype qualifies as medium-sized. CDR3 region: CAILGTGTDTQYF. The CDR3 DNA sequence: TGTGCCATCCTCGGGACAGGGACAGATACGCAGTATTTT. The gene calls are TRBV6-5 and TRBJ2-3; the match to TRBD1 covers 9 bases. This CDR3 has 13 residues. V shed 10 bases and J 3 bases; nucleotides not matched to a gene: 5. The germline CDR1 and CDR2 sequences are MNHEY and SVGAGI.

V usage is TRBV12-3 or TRBV12-4 and J usage is TRBJ2-3; tentative D call: TRBD2 (5 bases). The V and J ends lost 2 bases and 4 bases respectively, with 10 bases between them. The CDR3 sequence is 14 residues long. CDR3 nucleotides: TGTGCCAGCAGTTTAAGTGAGGGTGCAGATACGCAGTATTTT. Translating it yields CASSLSEGADTQYF.

By sample fraction, this clonotype is medium-sized. V and J are TRBV5-4 and TRBJ2-7, with 10 positions matching TRBD1. CDR1 is SGHNT and CDR2 is YYREEE in the germline V gene (reference sequence). V trimming: 0 bases; J trimming: 5 bases; junction bases outside the gene matches: 8. This CDR3 region has 16 residues. The CDR3 DNA follows: TGTGCCAGCAGCTTGGACGCCGGGACAGGGGACAACGAGCAGTACTTC. Protein sequence: CASSLDAGTGDNEQYF.

This rearrangement joins TRBV9 to TRBJ1-5, with D possibly TRBD1 on 5 matching bases. In germline, CDR1 is SGDLS, CDR2 YYNGEE. The CDR3 spans 14 residues. The germline V and J ends were trimmed by 0 bases and 6 bases, with 10 bases remaining between them. The CDR3 protein is CASSVASQGQPQHF. The CDR3 coding sequence is TGTGCCAGCAGCGTAGCGAGTCAGGGTCAGCCCCAGCATTTT.